This passage covers 8 T cell receptor beta chains from one sample sequenced in a study of blood T cell repertoires in COVID-19. Generated by immunoSEQ multiplex PCR, the TCRdb table keeps only in-frame clones and is missing some. The sample consists of 330,000 or so clones, approximately 91% of them appearing once. Sequencing used PBMCs or T cells enriched from blood (not recorded which). The source of these receptors is a woman aged 25-40 years who had been exposed to COVID-19.

This chain uses TRBV5-1 with TRBJ2-5; the match to TRBD1 covers 10 bases. The J segment lost 2 bases and the V segment lost 4 bases, leaving 2 bases of the junction unmatched. The CDR3 runs to 14 residues. Germline-derived CDR1 and CDR2 are SGHRS and YFSETQ. The CDR3 loop is CASSRGQGQETQYF. The DNA for the CDR3 is TGCGCCAGCAGCAGGGGACAGGGGCAAGAGACCCAGTACTTC.

Comment on this clone: A junction boundary mismatches the germline segment, possibly from a read error. This chain joins TRBV7-7 and TRBJ2-2; maybe TRBD2 (6 bases). Germline CDR1 and CDR2: SSHAT and FNYEAQ (reference sequence). The CDR3 spans 15 residues. The CDR3 spells CASSLAFGGTGELFF. Written as DNA, the CDR3 is TGTGCTAGCAGCTTAGCGTTCGGGGGAACCGGGGAGCTGTTTTTT.

This clone was found many times. The CDR3 is CASSDGVVADTQYF. Written as DNA, the CDR3 is TGTGCCAGCAGTGACGGGGTTGTGGCAGATACGCAGTATTTT. The chain has TRBV2 and TRBJ2-3; D is perhaps TRBD2 (5 bases). The length of the CDR3 is 14 residues. Trimming shortened V by 3 bases and J by 4 bases, and 11 bases separated the two germline ends. The germline V gene encodes CDR1 SNHLY and CDR2 FYNNEI.

The chain employs TRBV15 and TRBJ1-2; TRBD1 matches at 9 bases. V shed 4 bases, J shed 6 bases, and the junction held 3 bases outside the gene matches. Germline V gene data show CDR1 as LNHNV and CDR2 as YYDKDF (reference sequence). CDR3 size: 13 residues. Written as DNA, the CDR3 is TGTGCCACCAGCAAGGACAGGGGTAATGGCTACACCTTC. This codes for CATSKDRGNGYTF.

This sequence joins TRBV5-1 and TRBJ2-3; the match to TRBD1 covers 8 bases. The CDR3 has 15 residues. V lost 5 bases and J lost 1; bases outside the gene matches: 6. CDR1 is SGHRS and CDR2 is YFSETQ in the germline V gene. In DNA, the CDR3 is TGCGCCAGCAGGGAGACAGGGGTTGGCACAGATACGCAGTATTTT. Its protein is CASRETGVGTDTQYF.

This clone was found a few times. The chain combines TRBV5-1 with TRBJ2-7; 9 nucleotides match TRBD2. Germline V gene lookup returns CDR1 SGHRS and CDR2 YFSETQ. J gave up 9 bases and V 4 bases, and 11 bases lay outside the gene matches. The CDR3 spans 14 residues. CDR3 nucleotides: TGCGCCAGCAGCGCGGGCCTAGCGGGAAAGGGGCAGTACTTC. Amino acids: CASSAGLAGKGQYF.

The chain combines TRBV3-1 (or the pseudogene TRBV3-2) with TRBJ1-2, with D perhaps TRBD1 (5 bases). Germline V gene lookup returns CDR1 LGHDT and CDR2 YNNKEL (reference sequence). The CDR3 covers 14 residues. Trimming took 4 bases from V and 8 from J, leaving 17 bases between them. CDR3: CASSPRAQGGGYTF. For the CDR3, the DNA is TGTGCCAGCAGCCCCCGCGCCCAGGGAGGGGGCTACACCTTC.

The chain couples TRBV5-4 to TRBJ1-3, with 9 positions matching TRBD1. Trimming cost V 4 bases and J 4 bases; bases outside gene matches: 6. The germline CDR1 and CDR2 sequences are SGHNT and YYREEE (reference sequence). The CDR3 is made up of 15 amino acids. CDR3 region: CASSRGQGGGNTIYF. In DNA form, the CDR3 reads TGTGCCAGCAGCAGGGGACAGGGCGGAGGAAACACCATATATTTT.